Listed below are T cell receptor beta chains from one sample, sequenced in a study of cytomegalovirus exposure and HLA in healthy donors. The protocol was immunoSEQ multiplex PCR, while the TCRdb copy is restricted to in-frame clones and leaves out a portion. There are approximately 260,000 clones in the sample; almost 85% occur only once, and 1.5% to 2.5% lies in the top ten. The sequenced sample consisted of PBMCs. These receptors originate from a woman aged 40-49 years in good health and CMV-seropositive. CDR3s include the opening cysteine and the closing phenylalanine or tryptophan. A D gene is named only where the DNA matches it firmly. Size values are once, few and many counts, or a class for expanded clones, and some rows have none.

TRBV2,TRBD2,TRBJ2-2,few,CASSWTSAGELFF,TGTGCCAGCAGCTGGACTAGTGCCGGGGAGCTGTTTTTT
TRBV2,TRBD1,TRBJ1-4,NA,CASSLGQNFNEKLFF,TGTGCCAGCAGCTTGGGACAGAACTTTAATGAAAAACTGTTTTTT
TRBV7-2,NA,TRBJ1-6,NA,CASSLGTASSYNSPLHF,TGTGCCAGCAGCTTAGGGACAGCAAGCTCCTATAATTCACCCCTCCACTTT
TRBV7-2,TRBD2,TRBJ2-1,NA,CASSPLAGGYNEQFF,TGTGCCAGCAGCCCACTAGCGGGAGGGTACAATGAGCAGTTCTTC
TRBV9,TRBD1,TRBJ2-7,NA,CASSTRQGEGSEQYF,TGTGCCAGCAGCACCCGACAGGGGGAGGGCTCCGAGCAGTACTTC
TRBV19,TRBD2,TRBJ2-2,NA,CASRHTSGSAGELFF,TGTGCCAGTAGACATACTAGCGGGAGTGCCGGGGAGCTGTTTTTT
TRBV6-1,TRBD1,TRBJ2-6,NA,CASSQDRASSGANVLTF,TGTGCCAGCAGTCAAGACAGGGCAAGCTCTGGGGCCAACGTCCTGACTTTC
TRBV29-1,TRBD1,TRBJ1-1,NA,CSARGQGNTEAFF,TGCAGCGCCCGAGGACAGGGGAACACTGAAGCTTTCTTT
TRBV5-1,TRBD1,TRBJ1-1,NA,CASSLVPPTGLQTAFF,TGCGCCAGCAGCTTGGTGCCGCCGACAGGGCTTCAAACTGCTTTCTTT
TRBV5-1,NA,TRBJ2-7,NA,CASSLVGRTYEQYF,TGCGCCAGCAGCTTGGTGGGCAGAACCTACGAGCAGTACTTC
TRBV4-3,TRBD1,TRBJ2-1,NA,CASSQEQGTYNEQFF,TGCGCCAGCAGCCAAGAACAGGGGACCTACAATGAGCAGTTCTTC
TRBV7-9,NA,TRBJ2-3,NA,CDTWGVTDTQYF,TGTGATACTTGGGGAGTCACTGATACGCAGTATTTT
TRBV7-9,NA,TRBJ2-5,NA,CASSPPSVVRETQYF,TGTGCCAGCAGCCCGCCCTCCGTCGTGAGGGAGACCCAGTACTTC
TRBV6-6,NA,TRBJ1-6,NA,CASSYRPGRNSPLHF,TGTGCCAGCAGTTACCGACCGGGTCGGAATTCACCCCTCCACTTT
TRBV7-6,TRBD2,TRBJ2-1,NA,CASSLGGLAGEQFF,TGTGCCAGCAGCTTAGGGGGACTAGCGGGAGAGCAGTTCTTC
TRBV18,NA,TRBJ1-2,NA,CASSLPRGGDYGYTF,TGTGCCAGCTCACTTCCTCGGGGTGGCGACTATGGCTACACCTTC
TRBV7-8,NA,TRBJ2-7,NA,CASSLRSDINYEQYF,TGTGCCAGCAGCCTTAGGTCGGACATAAACTACGAGCAGTACTTC
TRBV4-2,TRBD2,TRBJ2-7,NA,CASRLAEGSGSYEQYF,TGTGCCAGCAGACTAGCGGAGGGGTCAGGTTCCTACGAGCAGTACTTC
TRBV7-3,NA,TRBJ2-1,NA,CASSVDRRGYNEQFF,TGTGCCAGCAGCGTAGACCGTCGAGGGTACAATGAGCAGTTCTTC
TRBV20-1,NA,TRBJ2-7,NA,CSTGDQGRQYF,TGCAGTACGGGCGACCAGGGGCGGCAGTACTTC
TRBV7-9,TRBD2,TRBJ2-7,NA,CASSFGPLAGYAEQYF,TGTGCCAGCAGCTTTGGCCCACTAGCGGGATATGCCGAGCAGTACTTC
TRBV18,TRBD1,TRBJ1-2,NA,CASSPFPGGSYGYTF,TGTGCCAGCTCACCATTCCCAGGGGGTTCGTATGGCTACACCTTC
TRBV4-3,NA,TRBJ2-1,NA,CASSPTGYNEQFF,TGCGCCAGCAGCCCGACAGGTTACAATGAGCAGTTCTTC
TRBV5-1,NA,TRBJ1-1,NA,CASSRGTITFPEAFF,TGCGCCAGCAGCCGTGGGACAATTACCTTCCCTGAAGCTTTCTTT
TRBV7-9,TRBD2,TRBJ2-3,once,CASSAPGLAGDTQYF,TGTGCCAGCAGCGCCCCGGGACTAGCGGGAGATACGCAGTATTTT
TRBV7-9,NA,TRBJ2-2,NA,CASRVRIGADGELFF,TGTGCCAGCAGAGTCCGAATAGGGGCCGACGGGGAGCTGTTTTTT
TRBV18,NA,TRBJ1-1,once,CASSPWGLDSSTEAFF,TGTGCCAGCTCACCGTGGGGACTCGACTCGTCCACTGAAGCTTTCTTT